Listed below are T cell receptor beta chains from one sample, sequenced in a study of blood T cell repertoires in COVID-19. Clones were sequenced by immunoSEQ multiplex PCR, and TCRdb holds only the in-frame ones, with some missing. The sample has more than 85,000 clones, more than 65% seen once. The material sequenced was peripheral blood. These receptor sequences come from a woman aged 80 or over with acute or convalescent COVID-19. Both conserved end residues are part of each CDR3. Fields, in order: J gene, V gene, CDR3 length, clone size, CDR3 protein. A clone size is listed for some rows: how often the clone was seen (once, few, many), or a class if it is expanded.

>TRBJ1-3|TRBV5-1|17|NA
CASSLDGTGFSGNTIYF
>TRBJ2-1|TRBV11-2|16|NA
CASSLGGTSGIYEQFF
>TRBJ2-5|TRBV9|13|NA
CASSVGQRETQYF
>TRBJ2-3|TRBV7-2|15|few
CASSSSSVQTDTQYF
>TRBJ1-3|TRBV23-1|15|once
CASSPPNGLGNTIYF
>TRBJ2-3|TRBV5-4|15|once
CASSLRLASTDTQYF
>TRBJ1-5|TRBV5-1|13|few
CASSEDRGQPQHF
>TRBJ2-7|TRBV4-2|15|few
CASSQDPRESSEQYF
>TRBJ1-2|TRBV2|14|NA
CASSEGQPYYGYTF
>TRBJ2-5|TRBV18|12|few
CASSPMEETQYF
>TRBJ2-6|TRBV12-5|13|NA
CASDSSGANVLTF
>TRBJ2-2|TRBV9|14|NA
CASTQNPSAGELFF
>TRBJ1-3|TRBV2|14|NA
CASSPQGSGNTIYF
>TRBJ2-7|TRBV3-1/TRBV3-2|15|NA
CASSQAWASSYEQYF
>TRBJ1-2|TRBV28|13|NA
CAGRKPGQGVYTF
>TRBJ1-3|TRBV5-4|15|NA
CASSLDSRSGNTIYF
>TRBJ2-4|TRBV7-9|15|NA
CASSPEGLAKNIQYF
>TRBJ1-4|TRBV18|17|NA
CASPRRSRLEPSEKLFF
>TRBJ1-1|TRBV5-1|15|NA
CASSFGTSWNTEAFF
>TRBJ2-7|TRBV28|13|once
CASRPGGGHEQYF
>TRBJ1-1|TRBV12-3/TRBV12-4|13|NA
CASSFSREREAFF
>TRBJ2-5|TRBV5-5|16|NA
CASSLVAGVTQETQYF
>TRBJ2-7|TRBV21-1|17|NA
CASSKERGDSTAYEQYF
>TRBJ2-2|TRBV6-5|15|NA
CASSSGGQGPGELFF
>TRBJ1-4|TRBV28|16|once
CASSSGGYATNEKLFF
>TRBJ2-3|TRBV3-1/TRBV3-2|16|NA
CASSQRQGSHTDTQYF
>TRBJ2-1|TRBV5-1|15|NA
CASSLEISAYNEQFF
>TRBJ2-7|TRBV7-8|15|NA
CASSLVYGQGYEQYF